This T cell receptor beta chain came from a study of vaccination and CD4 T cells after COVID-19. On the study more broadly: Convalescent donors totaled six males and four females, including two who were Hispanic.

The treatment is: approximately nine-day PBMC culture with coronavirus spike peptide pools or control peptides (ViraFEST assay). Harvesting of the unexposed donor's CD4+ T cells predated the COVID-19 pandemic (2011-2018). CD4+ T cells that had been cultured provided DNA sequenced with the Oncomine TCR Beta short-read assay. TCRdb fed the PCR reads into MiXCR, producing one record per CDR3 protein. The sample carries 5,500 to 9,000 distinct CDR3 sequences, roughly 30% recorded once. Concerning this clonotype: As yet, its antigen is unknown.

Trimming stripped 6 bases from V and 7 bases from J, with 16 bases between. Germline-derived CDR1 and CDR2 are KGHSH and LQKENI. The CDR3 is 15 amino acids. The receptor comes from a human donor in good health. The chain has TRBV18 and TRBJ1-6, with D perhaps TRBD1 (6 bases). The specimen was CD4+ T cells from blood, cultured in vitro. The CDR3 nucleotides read TGTGCCAGCTCGCCCGAGGGGGGGTGGAATTCACCCCTCCACTTT. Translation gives CASSPEGGWNSPLHF.